This paragraph covers one T cell receptor beta chain sequence. Antigen unknown. Researchers ran the PCR with 60 Vbeta and 13 Jbeta primers. Sequencing used immunoSEQ multiplex PCR; TCRdb keeps in-frame clones, though not all of them. This table has 60,000 or so clones, over 60% appearing once. This specimen comes from a study of cytomegalovirus exposure and HLA in healthy donors. Study outcomes and limitations: Segments of the TCR beta V type were, in most cases, productive about 90% or about 30% of the time in an earlier analysis. The authors judged a highly shared variant cluster likely a sequencing artifact. An ancestry cluster, one associated with Asian ancestry, reportedly showed fewer N-insertions than the approximately 650-donor mean in a later analysis. In vitro data verified a few CMV-associated chains as specific for CMV antigens.

The clonotype originates from a man aged 50 to 59 in good health and CMV-seropositive. The sequenced sample consisted of PBMCs.

The CDR3 here is CASSQLGGYEQYF. The CDR3 bases are TGTGCCAGCAGCCAACTTGGCGGCTACGAGCAGTACTTC. The rearrangement uses TRBV7-2 and TRBJ2-7, with D unresolved. The CDR3 contains 13 residues. Deletions cut 5 bases from V and 3 bases from J, with 11 bases between. Germline V gives CDR1 SGHTA, CDR2 FQGNSA.